The 16 T cell receptor beta chains presented below share a single source sample, sequenced in a study of T cells expressing NK-cell markers. TCRdb re-called the 5' RACE reads, yielding one record per CDR3 amino acid sequence without DNA. The ten most abundant clones cover around 4% of a sample with 500,000 to 600,000 distinct CDR3 sequences. The specimen was blood T cells: a sorted CD56 or NKG2C T cell subset, CD4+ or CD8+ T cells, or bulk PBMC T cells (not recorded which). The receptors derive from a man aged 18 to 29 in good health.

This chain links TRBV5-6 with TRBJ1-5; with no DNA, the TCRdb D assignment of TRBD1 cannot be verified. Germline CDR1 and CDR2: SGHDT and YYEEEE. This CDR3 spans 16 amino acids. The CDR3 region is CASSFTGTGLNQPQHF. Based on the CDR3 plus reference TRBV5-6 and TRBJ1-5, the full variable domain is DAGVTQSPTHLIKTRGQQVTLRCSPKSGHDTVSWYQQALGQGPQFIFQYYEEEERQRGNFPDRFSGHQFPNYSSELNVNALLLGDSALYLCASSFTGTGLNQPQHFGDGTRLSIL.

The rearrangement links TRBV20-1 to TRBJ2-1; without DNA, the TCRdb call of TRBD1 cannot be checked. CDR1 is DFQATT, CDR2 SNEGSKA, per germline (reference sequence). This CDR3 has 11 amino acids. The chain's CDR3 is CSALNGGEQFF.

The chain couples TRBV12-3 or TRBV12-4 to TRBJ2-5; the D gene TCRdb calls, TRBD1, cannot be checked with no DNA. This CDR3 has 14 residues. The CDR3 sequence is CASGRQGLQETQYF.

This chain connects TRBV6-2 or TRBV6-3 to TRBJ2-5. Germline values: CDR1 MNHEY, CDR2 SVGEGT. The CDR3 runs 13 residues. This CDR3 is CASSLLQGETQYF.

J is TRBJ2-5 and V is TRBV27. From germline, CDR1 is MNHEY and CDR2 SMNVEV (reference sequence). The length of the CDR3 is 14 residues. The CDR3 is CASSLGSFGETQYF.

The chain links TRBV3-1 to TRBJ2-1; the D call from TCRdb, TRBD1, cannot be confirmed without DNA. From germline, CDR1 is LGHDT and CDR2 YNNKEL (reference sequence). The CDR3 runs to 16 residues. CDR3: CASSGRSGTGTHEQFF.

The gene calls are TRBV6-1 and TRBJ2-5; TCRdb outputs TRBD2, but without DNA this stays unchecked. CDR1 and CDR2 from the germline V gene are MNHNS and SASEGT. This CDR3 is built from 15 residues. The CDR3 region is CASSRLAGALETQYF.

This sequence joins TRBV4-2 and TRBJ2-1; TCRdb's D gene call, TRBD2, goes unchecked for lack of DNA. The CDR3 loop spans 12 amino acids. Per the germline V gene, CDR1 is LGHNA and CDR2 is YNFKEQ. The CDR3: CASSLGPYEQFF.

The V call is TRBV5-6, the J call TRBJ1-2. This CDR3 has 14 residues. CDR1 and CDR2 from the germline V gene are SGHDT and YYEEEE. The CDR3 sequence is CASSRGLPGSGYTF.

The V call is TRBV15, the J call TRBJ1-5. Per germline, CDR1 LNHNV and CDR2 YYDKDF (reference sequence). This CDR3 region has 14 residues. CDR3 residues: CATSRSDDQSPQHF.

The gene calls are TRBV6-1 and TRBJ2-5; there is no DNA to check the TCRdb D call of TRBD2. The CDR3 runs to 15 residues. The germline V gene encodes CDR1 MNHNS and CDR2 SASEGT. The CDR3 here is CASKVSGRIWETQYF.

V gene TRBV4-2 combines with J gene TRBJ2-1; TCRdb designates TRBD1, a call that cannot be tested without DNA. The CDR3 consists of 15 residues. Germline loops: CDR1 LGHNA, CDR2 YNFKEQ. CDR3 loop: CASRRWGESYNEQFF.

The chain has TRBV10-3 and TRBJ2-1; lacking DNA, the TRBD1 call made by TCRdb goes unchecked. Germline V lookup: CDR1 ENHRY, CDR2 SYGVKD. The CDR3 totals 15 residues. CDR3: CAISPRGDPFREQFF.

This chain connects TRBV20-1 to TRBJ2-5; TCRdb outputs TRBD2, but without DNA this stays unchecked. The CDR3 spans 14 residues. Germline V gene lookup returns CDR1 DFQATT and CDR2 SNEGSKA (reference sequence). This chain's CDR3 is CSASLAANQETQYF.

V usage is TRBV7-6 and J usage is TRBJ2-5; TCRdb names TRBD1, which stays unverified in the absence of DNA. This CDR3 contains 15 residues. Germline lookup yields CDR1 SGHVS and CDR2 FNYEAQ. CDR3 amino acids: CASSLAPPGEETQYF. Looking up the rest from reference TRBV7-6 and TRBJ2-5 gives the full variable domain: GAGVSQSPRYKVTKRGQDVALRCDPISGHVSLYWYRQALGQGPEFLTYFNYEAQQDKSGLPNDRFSAERPEGSISTLTIQRTEQRDSAMYRCASSLAPPGEETQYFGPGTRLLVL.

The chain links TRBV27 to TRBJ1-1. Germline V gene sequence: CDR1 MNHEY, CDR2 SMNVEV (reference sequence). The CDR3 loop spans 16 amino acids. This CDR3 is CASSPIGGGPLTEAFF.